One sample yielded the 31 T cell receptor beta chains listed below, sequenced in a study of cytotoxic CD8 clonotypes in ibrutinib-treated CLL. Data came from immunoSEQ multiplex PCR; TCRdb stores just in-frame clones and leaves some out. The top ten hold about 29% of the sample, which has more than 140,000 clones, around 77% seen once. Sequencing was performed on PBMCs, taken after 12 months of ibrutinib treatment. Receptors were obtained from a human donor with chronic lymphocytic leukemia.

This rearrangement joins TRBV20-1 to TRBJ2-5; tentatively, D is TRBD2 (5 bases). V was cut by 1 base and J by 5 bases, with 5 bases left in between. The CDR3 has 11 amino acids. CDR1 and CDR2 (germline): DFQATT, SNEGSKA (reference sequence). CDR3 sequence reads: CSARAGETQYF. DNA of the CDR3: TGCAGTGCTAGAGCGGGGGAGACCCAGTACTTC.

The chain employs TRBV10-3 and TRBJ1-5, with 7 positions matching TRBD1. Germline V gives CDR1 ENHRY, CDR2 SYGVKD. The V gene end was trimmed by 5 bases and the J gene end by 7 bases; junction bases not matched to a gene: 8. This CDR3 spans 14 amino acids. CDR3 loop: CAISQTGTEQPQHF. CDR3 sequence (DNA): TGTGCCATCAGTCAGACAGGGACGGAGCAGCCCCAGCATTTT.

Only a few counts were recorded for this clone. CDR3 coding DNA: TGTGCCAGCAGGGGGCAGGAACTTAACTATGGCTACACCTTC. Translation: CASRGQELNYGYTF. This sequence joins TRBV28 and TRBJ1-2; perhaps TRBD1 as D (5 bases). V was cut by 6 bases and J by 1 base, with 12 bases left in between. The V gene's germline CDR1 is MDHEN and CDR2 SYDVKM. CDR3 length equals 14 residues.

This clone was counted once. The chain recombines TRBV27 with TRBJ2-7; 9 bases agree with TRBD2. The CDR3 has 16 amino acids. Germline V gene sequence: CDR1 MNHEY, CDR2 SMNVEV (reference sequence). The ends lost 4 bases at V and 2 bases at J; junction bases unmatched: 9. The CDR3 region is CASSSRLADHPYEQYF. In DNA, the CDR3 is TGTGCCAGCAGTTCGAGACTAGCGGACCATCCCTACGAGCAGTACTTC.

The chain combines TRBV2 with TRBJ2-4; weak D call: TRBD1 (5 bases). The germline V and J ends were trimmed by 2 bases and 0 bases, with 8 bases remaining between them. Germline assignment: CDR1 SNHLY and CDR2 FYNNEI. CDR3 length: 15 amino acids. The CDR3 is CASSEQGLAKNIQYF. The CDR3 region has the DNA TGTGCCAGCAGTGAACAGGGTCTAGCCAAAAACATTCAGTACTTC. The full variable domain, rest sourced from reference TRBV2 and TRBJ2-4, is EPEVTQTPSHQVTQMGQEVILRCVPISNHLYFYWYRQILGQKVEFLVSFYNNEISEKSEIFDDQFSVERPDGSNFTLKIRSTKLEDSAMYFCASSEQGLAKNIQYFGAGTRLSVL.

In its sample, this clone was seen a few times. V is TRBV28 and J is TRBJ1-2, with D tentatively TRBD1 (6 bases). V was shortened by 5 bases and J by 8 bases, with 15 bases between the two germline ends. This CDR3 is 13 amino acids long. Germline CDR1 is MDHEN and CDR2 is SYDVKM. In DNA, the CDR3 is TGTGCCAGCAGTGGCGGGGGCGCGAAGGGCTACACCTTC. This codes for CASSGGGAKGYTF.

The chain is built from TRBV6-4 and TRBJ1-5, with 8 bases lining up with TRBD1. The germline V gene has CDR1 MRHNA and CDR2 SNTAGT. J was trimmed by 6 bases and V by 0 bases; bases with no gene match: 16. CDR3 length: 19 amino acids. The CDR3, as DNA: TGTGCCAGCAGTGACTCGATCCAGGTGGACAGGGCAAATTCTCAGCCCCAGCATTTT. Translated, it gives CASSDSIQVDRANSQPQHF.

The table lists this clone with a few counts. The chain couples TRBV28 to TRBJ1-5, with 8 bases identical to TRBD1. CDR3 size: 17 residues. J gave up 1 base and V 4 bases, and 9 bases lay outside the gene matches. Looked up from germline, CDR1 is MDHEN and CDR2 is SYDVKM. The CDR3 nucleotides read TGTGCCAGCAGTTCCAATGTCAGGGGGCGAAGCAATCAGCCCCAGCATTTT. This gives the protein CASSSNVRGRSNQPQHF.

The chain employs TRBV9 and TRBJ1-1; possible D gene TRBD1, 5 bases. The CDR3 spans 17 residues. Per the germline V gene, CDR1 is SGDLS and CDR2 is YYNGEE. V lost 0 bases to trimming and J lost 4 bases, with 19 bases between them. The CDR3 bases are TGTGCCAGCAGCGTAGGGCTGGGTGGGGGTGCTGTCACTGAAGCTTTCTTT. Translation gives CASSVGLGGGAVTEAFF.

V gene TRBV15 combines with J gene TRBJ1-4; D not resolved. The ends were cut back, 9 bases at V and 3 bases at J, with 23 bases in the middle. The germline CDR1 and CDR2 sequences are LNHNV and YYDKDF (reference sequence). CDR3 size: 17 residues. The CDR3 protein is CATGRAGGLMANEKLFF. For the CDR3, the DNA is TGTGCCACAGGCCGCGCGGGCGGACTGATGGCTAATGAAAAACTGTTTTTT.

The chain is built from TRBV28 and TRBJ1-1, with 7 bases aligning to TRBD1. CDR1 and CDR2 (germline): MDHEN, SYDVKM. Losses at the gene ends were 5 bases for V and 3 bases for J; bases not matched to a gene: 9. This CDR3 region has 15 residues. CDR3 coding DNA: TGTGCCAGCAGTCTCGACAGGGCGGTGTACACTGAAGCTTTCTTT. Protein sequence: CASSLDRAVYTEAFF.

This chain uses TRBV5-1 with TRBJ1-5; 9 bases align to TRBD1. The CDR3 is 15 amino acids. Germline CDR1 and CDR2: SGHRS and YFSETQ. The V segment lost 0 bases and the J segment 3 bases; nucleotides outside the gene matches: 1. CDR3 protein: CASSLGTGDNQPQHF. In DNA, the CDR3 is TGCGCCAGCAGCTTGGGGACAGGGGACAATCAGCCCCAGCATTTT.

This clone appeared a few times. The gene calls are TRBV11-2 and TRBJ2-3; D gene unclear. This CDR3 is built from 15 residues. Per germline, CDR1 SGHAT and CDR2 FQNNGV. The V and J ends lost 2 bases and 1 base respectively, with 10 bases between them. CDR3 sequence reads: CASSLLEPGTDTQYF. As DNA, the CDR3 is TGTGCCAGCAGCTTATTGGAGCCGGGCACAGATACGCAGTATTTT.

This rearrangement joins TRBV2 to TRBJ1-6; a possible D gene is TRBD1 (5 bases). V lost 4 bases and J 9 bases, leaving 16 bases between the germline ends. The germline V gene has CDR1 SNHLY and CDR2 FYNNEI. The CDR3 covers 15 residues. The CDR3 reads CASSVMGLPGSPLHF. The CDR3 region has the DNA TGTGCCAGCAGTGTGATGGGACTCCCCGGTTCACCCCTCCACTTT.

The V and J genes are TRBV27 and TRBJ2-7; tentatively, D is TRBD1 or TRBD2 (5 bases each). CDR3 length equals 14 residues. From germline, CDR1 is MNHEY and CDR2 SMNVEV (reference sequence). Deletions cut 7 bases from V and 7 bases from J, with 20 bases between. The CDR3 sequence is CASTPGTVFIEQYF. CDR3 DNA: TGTGCCAGCACCCCGGGGACGGTTTTTATTGAGCAGTACTTC.

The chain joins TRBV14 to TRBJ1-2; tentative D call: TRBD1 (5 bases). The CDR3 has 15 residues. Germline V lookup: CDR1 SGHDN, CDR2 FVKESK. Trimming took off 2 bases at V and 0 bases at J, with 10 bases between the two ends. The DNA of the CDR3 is TGTGCCAGCAGCCAACTAGGAGGGGCTAACTATGGCTACACCTTC. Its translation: CASSQLGGANYGYTF.

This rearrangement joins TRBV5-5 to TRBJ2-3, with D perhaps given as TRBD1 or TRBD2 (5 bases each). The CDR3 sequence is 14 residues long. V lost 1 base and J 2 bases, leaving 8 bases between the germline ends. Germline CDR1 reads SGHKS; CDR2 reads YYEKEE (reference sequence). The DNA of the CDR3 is TGTGCCAGCAGCTTGCTGGGGGACACAGATACGCAGTATTTT. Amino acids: CASSLLGDTDTQYF.

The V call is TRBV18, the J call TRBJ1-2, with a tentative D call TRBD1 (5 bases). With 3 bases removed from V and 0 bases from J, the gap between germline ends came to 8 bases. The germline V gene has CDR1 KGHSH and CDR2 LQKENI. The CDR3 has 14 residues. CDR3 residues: CASSPQGSNYGYTF. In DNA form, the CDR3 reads TGTGCCAGCTCACCTCAGGGTTCTAACTATGGCTACACCTTC.

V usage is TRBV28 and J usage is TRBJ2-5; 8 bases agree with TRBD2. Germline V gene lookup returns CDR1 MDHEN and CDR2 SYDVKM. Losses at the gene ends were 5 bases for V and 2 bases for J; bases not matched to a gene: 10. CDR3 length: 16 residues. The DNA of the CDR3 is TGTGCCAGCAGTCGCGGGGGGACAATACGGCAAGAGACCCAGTACTTC. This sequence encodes CASSRGGTIRQETQYF.

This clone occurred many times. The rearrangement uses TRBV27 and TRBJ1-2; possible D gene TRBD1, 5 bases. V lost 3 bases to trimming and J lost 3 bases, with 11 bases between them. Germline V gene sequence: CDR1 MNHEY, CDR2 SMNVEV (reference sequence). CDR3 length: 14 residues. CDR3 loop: CASSFGGEDYGYTF. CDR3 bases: TGTGCCAGCAGTTTTGGGGGGGAAGACTATGGCTACACCTTC.

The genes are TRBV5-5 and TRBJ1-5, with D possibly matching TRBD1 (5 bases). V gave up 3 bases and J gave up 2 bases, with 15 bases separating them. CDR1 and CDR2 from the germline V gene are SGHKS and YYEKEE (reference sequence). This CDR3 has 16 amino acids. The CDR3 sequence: CASSSTLRGGNQPQHF. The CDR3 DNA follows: TGTGCCAGCAGCTCCACCCTAAGGGGTGGCAATCAGCCCCAGCATTTT.

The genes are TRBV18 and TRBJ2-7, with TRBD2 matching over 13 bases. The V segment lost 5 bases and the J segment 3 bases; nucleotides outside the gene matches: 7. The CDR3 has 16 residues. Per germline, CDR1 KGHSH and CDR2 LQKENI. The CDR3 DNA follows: TGTGCCAGCTCAATGGGACTAGCGGGAATTCACTACGAGCAGTACTTC. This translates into CASSMGLAGIHYEQYF.

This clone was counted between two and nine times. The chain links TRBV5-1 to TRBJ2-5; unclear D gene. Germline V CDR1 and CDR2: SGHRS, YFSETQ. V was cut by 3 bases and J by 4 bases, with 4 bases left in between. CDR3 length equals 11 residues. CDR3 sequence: CASSSRETQYF. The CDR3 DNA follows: TGCGCCAGCAGCTCCAGAGAGACCCAGTACTTC.

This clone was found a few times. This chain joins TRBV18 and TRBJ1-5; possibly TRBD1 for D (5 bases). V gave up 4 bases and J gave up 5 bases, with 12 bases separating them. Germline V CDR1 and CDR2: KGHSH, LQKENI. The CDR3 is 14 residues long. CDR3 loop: CASSQKWGDQPQHF. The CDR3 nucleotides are TGTGCCAGCTCACAAAAGTGGGGGGATCAGCCCCAGCATTTT.

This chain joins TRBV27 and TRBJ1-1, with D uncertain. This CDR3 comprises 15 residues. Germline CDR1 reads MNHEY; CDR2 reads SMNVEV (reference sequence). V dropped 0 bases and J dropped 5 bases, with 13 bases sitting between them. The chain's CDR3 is CASSLSEFPATEAFF. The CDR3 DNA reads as TGTGCCAGCAGTTTATCGGAGTTCCCGGCGACTGAAGCTTTCTTT.

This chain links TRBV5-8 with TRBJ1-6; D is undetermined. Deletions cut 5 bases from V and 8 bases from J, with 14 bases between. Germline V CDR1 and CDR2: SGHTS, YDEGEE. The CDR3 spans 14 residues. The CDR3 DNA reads TGTGCCAGCAGGGGCCCCTACTTCCATTCACCCCTCCACTTT. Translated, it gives CASRGPYFHSPLHF.

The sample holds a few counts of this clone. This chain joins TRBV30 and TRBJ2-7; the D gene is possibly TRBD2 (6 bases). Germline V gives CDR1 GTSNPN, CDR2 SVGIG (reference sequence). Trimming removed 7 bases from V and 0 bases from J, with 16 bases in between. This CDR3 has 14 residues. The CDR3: CASKEGPSSYEQYF. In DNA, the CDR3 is TGTGCCTCGAAGGAGGGCCCAAGCTCCTACGAGCAGTACTTC.

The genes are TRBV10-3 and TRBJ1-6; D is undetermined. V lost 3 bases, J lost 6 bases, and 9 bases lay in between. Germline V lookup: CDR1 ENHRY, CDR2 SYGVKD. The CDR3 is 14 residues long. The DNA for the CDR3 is TGTGCCATCAGTGAAACTGAAAGTAATTCACCCCTCCACTTT. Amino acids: CAISETESNSPLHF.

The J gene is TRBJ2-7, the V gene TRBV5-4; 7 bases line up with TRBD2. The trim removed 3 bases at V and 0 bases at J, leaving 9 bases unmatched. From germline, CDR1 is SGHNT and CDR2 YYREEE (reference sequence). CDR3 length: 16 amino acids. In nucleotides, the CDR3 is TGTGCCAGCAGCTCCCGGTCACTAGCGTACTCCTACGAGCAGTACTTC. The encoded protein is CASSSRSLAYSYEQYF.

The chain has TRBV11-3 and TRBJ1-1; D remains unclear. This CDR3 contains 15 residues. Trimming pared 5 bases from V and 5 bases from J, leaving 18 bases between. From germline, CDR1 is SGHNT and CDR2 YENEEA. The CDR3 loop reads CASSESVGSNTEAFF. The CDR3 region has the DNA TGTGCCAGCAGCGAGAGCGTGGGTTCGAATACTGAAGCTTTCTTT.

In nucleotides, the CDR3 is TGCGCCAGCAGCTTGGGGCAGGTCGGGGACTATGGCTACACCTTC. Encoded protein: CASSLGQVGDYGYTF. The J gene is TRBJ1-2, the V gene TRBV5-1; D not certain. This CDR3 contains 15 residues. The germline V and J ends were trimmed by 0 bases and 3 bases, with 12 bases remaining between them. Per the germline V gene, CDR1 is SGHRS and CDR2 is YFSETQ.